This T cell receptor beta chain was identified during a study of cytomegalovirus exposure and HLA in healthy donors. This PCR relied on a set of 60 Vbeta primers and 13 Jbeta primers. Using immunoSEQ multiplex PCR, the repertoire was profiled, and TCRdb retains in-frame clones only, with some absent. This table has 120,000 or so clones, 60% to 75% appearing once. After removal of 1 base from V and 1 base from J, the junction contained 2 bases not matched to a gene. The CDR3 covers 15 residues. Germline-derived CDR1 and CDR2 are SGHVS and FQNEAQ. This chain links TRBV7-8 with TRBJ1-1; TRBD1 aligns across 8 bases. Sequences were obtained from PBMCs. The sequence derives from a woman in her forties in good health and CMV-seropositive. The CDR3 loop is CASSLGQGTNTEAFF. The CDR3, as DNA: TGTGCCAGCAGCTTAGGACAGGGGACGAACACTGAAGCTTTCTTT.